This is a list of T cell receptor beta chains from one sample in a study of shared clonotypes between healthy human individuals. The table came from immunoSEQ multiplex PCR; TCRdb's copy has only in-frame clones and leaves some out. The sample carries about 300,000 clones, approximately 79% recorded once. Sequencing was carried out using memory CD4+ T cells sorted from blood. These receptors originate from a young man in good health. The CDR3 runs from the conserved cysteine through the conserved F or W. The order of the fields is D gene, clone size, J gene, V gene, CDR3 DNA, CDR3 protein. A D gene is named only where the DNA matches it firmly. Only some rows state a clone size, as once, few, many or a class for expanded clones.

D gene: NA
clone size: NA
J gene: TRBJ1-3
V gene: TRBV4-1
CDR3 DNA: TGCGCCAGCAGCAACTTCGTTGGAAACACCATATATTTT
CDR3 protein: CASSNFVGNTIYF

D gene: NA
clone size: NA
J gene: TRBJ2-6
V gene: TRBV7-9
CDR3 DNA: TGTGCCAGCAGCTTTTTCTCCTCTGGGGCCAACGTCCTGACTTTC
CDR3 protein: CASSFFSSGANVLTF

D gene: NA
clone size: many
J gene: TRBJ2-1
V gene: TRBV25-1
CDR3 DNA: TGTGCCAGCAGTGAAGGAGGGGGGAGTCCTGAGCAGTTCTTC
CDR3 protein: CASSEGGGSPEQFF

D gene: NA
clone size: NA
J gene: TRBJ1-1
V gene: TRBV7-6
CDR3 DNA: TGTGCCAGCAGCGTAACGAGGGACGCTGAAGCTTTCTTT
CDR3 protein: CASSVTRDAEAFF

D gene: TRBD2
clone size: NA
J gene: TRBJ2-5
V gene: TRBV18
CDR3 DNA: TGTGCCAGCTCACAAGGACTAGCGGGAGTGGGGTACCAAGAGACCCAGTACTTC
CDR3 protein: CASSQGLAGVGYQETQYF

D gene: NA
clone size: few
J gene: TRBJ2-7
V gene: TRBV7-9
CDR3 DNA: TGTGCCAGCAGCCCTCGGGGGGCTGGGTATAAGCAGTACTTC
CDR3 protein: CASSPRGAGYKQYF

D gene: NA
clone size: NA
J gene: TRBJ2-1
V gene: TRBV19
CDR3 DNA: TGTGCCAGTAGCCCCACGAGACTAGACAATGAGCAGTTCTTC
CDR3 protein: CASSPTRLDNEQFF

D gene: TRBD1
clone size: NA
J gene: TRBJ1-2
V gene: TRBV7-9
CDR3 DNA: TGTGCCAGCAGCTTAGGACAGGGAATGGTAGATGGCTACACCTTC
CDR3 protein: CASSLGQGMVDGYTF

D gene: TRBD1
clone size: NA
J gene: TRBJ2-7
V gene: TRBV5-6
CDR3 DNA: TGTGCCAGCAGCTCGAGGGGGCGACAGGCCTACGAGCAGTACTTC
CDR3 protein: CASSSRGRQAYEQYF

D gene: NA
clone size: NA
J gene: TRBJ1-2
V gene: TRBV5-1
CDR3 DNA: TGCGCCAGCAGGGTGGGCCAGAACGTCTATGGCTACACCTTC
CDR3 protein: CASRVGQNVYGYTF

D gene: NA
clone size: few
J gene: TRBJ2-5
V gene: TRBV5-4
CDR3 DNA: TGTGCCAGCAGCTTGGAAGGCAGGGAAGAGACCCAGTACTTC
CDR3 protein: CASSLEGREETQYF

D gene: NA
clone size: few
J gene: TRBJ1-1
V gene: TRBV7-7
CDR3 DNA: TGTGCCAGCAGCCTCGCGGAGGGAACTGAAGCTTTCTTT
CDR3 protein: CASSLAEGTEAFF

D gene: NA
clone size: NA
J gene: TRBJ2-5
V gene: TRBV2
CDR3 DNA: TGTGCCAGCAGTGGGGGGAGGGGGTACCAAGAGACCCAGTACTTC
CDR3 protein: CASSGGRGYQETQYF

D gene: NA
clone size: NA
J gene: TRBJ2-1
V gene: TRBV2
CDR3 DNA: TGTGCCAGCAGTGAGAGGGGCGGGAATGAGCAGTTCTTC
CDR3 protein: CASSERGGNEQFF

D gene: NA
clone size: NA
J gene: TRBJ2-5
V gene: TRBV30
CDR3 DNA: TGTGCCTTTATCTTATCAGGGTGGTACCAAGAGACCCAGTACTTC
CDR3 protein: CAFILSGWYQETQYF

D gene: NA
clone size: NA
J gene: TRBJ1-1
V gene: TRBV5-4
CDR3 DNA: TGTGCCAGCAGCCCGACCACAGGGAACACTGAAGCTTTCTTT
CDR3 protein: CASSPTTGNTEAFF

D gene: TRBD1
clone size: NA
J gene: TRBJ1-2
V gene: TRBV28
CDR3 DNA: TGTGCCAGCAGTCCTAGTGAGGGACAGGGGGCCTTTGGCTACACCTTC
CDR3 protein: CASSPSEGQGAFGYTF

D gene: NA
clone size: NA
J gene: TRBJ1-1
V gene: TRBV2
CDR3 DNA: TGTGCCGGCTCCGACCCTGCTAAGAACACTGAAGCTTTCTTT
CDR3 protein: CAGSDPAKNTEAFF

D gene: NA
clone size: NA
J gene: TRBJ1-2
V gene: TRBV28
CDR3 DNA: TGTGCCAGCAGTCCCACTGGTGTGGTTGGTGGCTACACCTTC
CDR3 protein: CASSPTGVVGGYTF

D gene: NA
clone size: NA
J gene: TRBJ2-2
V gene: TRBV10-1
CDR3 DNA: TGCGCCAGCGCTGACCAGAGGTCTACCGGGGAGCTGTTTTTT
CDR3 protein: CASADQRSTGELFF

D gene: NA
clone size: NA
J gene: TRBJ1-2
V gene: TRBV6-6
CDR3 DNA: TGTGCCAGCAGTTACATCGGCAGGGCTAACTATGGCTACACCTTC
CDR3 protein: CASSYIGRANYGYTF

D gene: TRBD1
clone size: NA
J gene: TRBJ1-5
V gene: TRBV28
CDR3 DNA: TGTGCCAGCAGTTTAGGGGGGACAGTCAATCAGCCCCAGCATTTT
CDR3 protein: CASSLGGTVNQPQHF

D gene: TRBD1
clone size: NA
J gene: TRBJ2-7
V gene: TRBV29-1
CDR3 DNA: TGCAGCGTTAGACAGGGTACCTACGAGCAGTACTTC
CDR3 protein: CSVRQGTYEQYF

D gene: TRBD1
clone size: once
J gene: TRBJ2-7
V gene: TRBV5-1
CDR3 DNA: TGCGCCAGCAGCCCGGGACAGGGGCTCTACGAGCAGTACTTC
CDR3 protein: CASSPGQGLYEQYF

D gene: NA
clone size: NA
J gene: TRBJ2-3
V gene: TRBV6-1
CDR3 DNA: TGTGCCAGCAGTGAAAGCGGACGGAGGTCTAGCACAGATACGCAGTATTTT
CDR3 protein: CASSESGRRSSTDTQYF

D gene: TRBD2
clone size: many
J gene: TRBJ2-7
V gene: TRBV27
CDR3 DNA: TGTGCCAGCAGTTTATCGGGGGTAGCGGGAGCCCTCTCCTACGAGCAGTACTTC
CDR3 protein: CASSLSGVAGALSYEQYF

D gene: TRBD2
clone size: NA
J gene: TRBJ2-7
V gene: TRBV11-3
CDR3 DNA: TGTGCCAGCAGCTCGAAAGGACTAGCGGGAAACGAGCAGTACTTC
CDR3 protein: CASSSKGLAGNEQYF

D gene: NA
clone size: few
J gene: TRBJ2-2
V gene: TRBV7-9
CDR3 DNA: TGTGCCAGCAATAGCAACACCGGGGAGCTGTTTTTT
CDR3 protein: CASNSNTGELFF

D gene: NA
clone size: NA
J gene: TRBJ2-3
V gene: TRBV11-3
CDR3 DNA: TGTGCCAGCAGCTTAGAAGGTTTAAATACGCAGTATTTT
CDR3 protein: CASSLEGLNTQYF

D gene: TRBD2
clone size: NA
J gene: TRBJ2-1
V gene: TRBV5-4
CDR3 DNA: TGTGCCAGCAGCTTGTTTAGCGGGACCGACAATGAGCAGTTCTTC
CDR3 protein: CASSLFSGTDNEQFF

D gene: TRBD1
clone size: NA
J gene: TRBJ1-4
V gene: TRBV27
CDR3 DNA: TGTGCCAGCAGTTTTACAGGGGGCGAACTGTTTTTT
CDR3 protein: CASSFTGGELFF

D gene: NA
clone size: NA
J gene: TRBJ2-7
V gene: TRBV7-8
CDR3 DNA: TGTGCCAGCAGCTCCCCTTGGAGGGGCCGTTCCTACGAGCAGTACTTC
CDR3 protein: CASSSPWRGRSYEQYF

D gene: NA
clone size: few
J gene: TRBJ2-7
V gene: TRBV28
CDR3 DNA: TGTGCCAGCAGTTCCCCGCGCGTGGTAGGGAACGAGCAGTACTTC
CDR3 protein: CASSSPRVVGNEQYF

D gene: NA
clone size: NA
J gene: TRBJ2-5
V gene: TRBV7-2
CDR3 DNA: TGTGCCAGCAGCTTAGCAGGCGGGCTCGGAGAGACCCAGTACTTC
CDR3 protein: CASSLAGGLGETQYF

D gene: TRBD1
clone size: many
J gene: TRBJ2-7
V gene: TRBV6-1
CDR3 DNA: TGTGCCAGCAGTGTATCTGGACAGGGGGCTTACGAGCAGTACTTC
CDR3 protein: CASSVSGQGAYEQYF

D gene: TRBD2
clone size: NA
J gene: TRBJ2-5
V gene: TRBV5-1
CDR3 DNA: TGCGCCAGCAGCTTATTAGCGGGAGGGGAGACCCAGTACTTC
CDR3 protein: CASSLLAGGETQYF

D gene: NA
clone size: NA
J gene: TRBJ2-1
V gene: TRBV11-2
CDR3 DNA: TGTGCCAGCAGCTTAGATCTGGGCCAGGGTAGGGGGTCCAATGAGCAGTTCTTC
CDR3 protein: CASSLDLGQGRGSNEQFF

D gene: NA
clone size: NA
J gene: TRBJ2-1
V gene: TRBV9
CDR3 DNA: TGTGCCAGCAGCGTAGCCGGACAGCTACTCTCCTACAATGAGCAGTTCTTC
CDR3 protein: CASSVAGQLLSYNEQFF

D gene: NA
clone size: NA
J gene: TRBJ2-5
V gene: TRBV28
CDR3 DNA: TGTGCCAGCAGTTTTCGCAGGGACCAAGAGACCCAGTACTTC
CDR3 protein: CASSFRRDQETQYF

D gene: NA
clone size: NA
J gene: TRBJ2-1
V gene: TRBV19
CDR3 DNA: TGTGCCAGTAGTATTGGGACTTCCCGGCGGAATGAGCAGTTCTTC
CDR3 protein: CASSIGTSRRNEQFF

D gene: TRBD1
clone size: NA
J gene: TRBJ2-1
V gene: TRBV6-5
CDR3 DNA: TGTGCCAGCAGTTACTCCCCGGGACAGGGCTGCGTCTTC
CDR3 protein: CASSYSPGQGCVF